This TCR beta chain was profiled in a study of CD8 T cells in ankylosing spondylitis. General study findings and limits: Matched synovial fluid from ankylosing spondylitis patients was reported to be enriched for disease-linked clones. Made up of fewer than ten highly homologous variants, a TCR beta motif appeared characteristic of ankylosing spondylitis blood.

TCRdb analysed the 5' RACE reads with MiXCR anew, one entry per CDR3 protein. The sample records about 420,000 distinct CDR3 sequences, about 20% being singletons. Germline CDR1 is LGHDT and CDR2 is YNNKEL (reference sequence). The CDR3 is made up of 18 amino acids. V lost 2 bases to trimming and J lost 1 base; unmatched junction nucleotides: 11. As to this clonotype: The antigen remains unidentified.

The chain is built from TRBV3-1 and TRBJ2-5; 9 bases fit TRBD2. The receptor was derived from a male donor with ankylosing spondylitis. Source material: blood, either unsorted or a sorted T cell fraction (not recorded which). As DNA, the CDR3 is TGTGCCAGCAGCCAAAGATGGGGGTCTAGCGGGACCCAAGAGACCCAGTACTTC. Amino acid sequence: CASSQRWGSSGTQETQYF.